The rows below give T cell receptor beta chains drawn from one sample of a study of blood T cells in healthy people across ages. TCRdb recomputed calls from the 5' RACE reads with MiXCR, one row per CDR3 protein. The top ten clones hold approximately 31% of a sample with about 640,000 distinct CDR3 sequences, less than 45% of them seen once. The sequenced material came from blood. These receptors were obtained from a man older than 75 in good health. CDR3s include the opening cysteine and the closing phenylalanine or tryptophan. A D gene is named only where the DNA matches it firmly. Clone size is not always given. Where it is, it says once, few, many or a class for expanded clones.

CDR3 DNA: TGTGCCAGCAGTCCTGACAGGGGGGGCTACAATGAGCAGTTCTTC
CDR3 protein: CASSPDRGGYNEQFF
J gene: TRBJ2-1
V gene: TRBV6-5
D gene: TRBD1
clone size: few

CDR3 DNA: TGCGCCAGCAGCTTACGGACAGAGAACTACGAGCAGTACTTC
CDR3 protein: CASSLRTENYEQYF
J gene: TRBJ2-7
V gene: TRBV5-1
D gene: NA
clone size: many

CDR3 DNA: TGTGCCACCAGCAGACTAGGGACACTCTTGAGCACAGATACGCAGTATTTT
CDR3 protein: CATSRLGTLLSTDTQYF
J gene: TRBJ2-3
V gene: TRBV15
D gene: NA
clone size: few

CDR3 DNA: TGTGCCAGCAGTGACCCGGGGAGGTTGGAGACCCAGTACTTC
CDR3 protein: CASSDPGRLETQYF
J gene: TRBJ2-5
V gene: TRBV6-1
D gene: NA
clone size: NA

CDR3 DNA: TGCGCCAGCAGCTGGGACAGTTCCTACGAGCAGTACTTC
CDR3 protein: CASSWDSSYEQYF
J gene: TRBJ2-7
V gene: TRBV5-1
D gene: TRBD1
clone size: many

CDR3 DNA: TGTACCAGCAGCTTAGAACTAGCGGGGGCCCAAGAGACCCAGTACTTC
CDR3 protein: CTSSLELAGAQETQYF
J gene: TRBJ2-5
V gene: TRBV7-2
D gene: TRBD2
clone size: NA

CDR3 DNA: TGTGCCAGCAGCGTAGAGTGGCGTGGAGCGGGGGGGCAAGATACGCAGTATTTT
CDR3 protein: CASSVEWRGAGGQDTQYF
J gene: TRBJ2-3
V gene: TRBV9
D gene: TRBD2
clone size: NA

CDR3 DNA: TGCAGTGCTAGAGCTAATCCGGGACTAGCCATCGAGCAGTACTTC
CDR3 protein: CSARANPGLAIEQYF
J gene: TRBJ2-7
V gene: TRBV20-1
D gene: TRBD2
clone size: NA

CDR3 DNA: TGTGCCAGCAGCCAAGCAGCGGGGTCTAGCACAGATACGCGGTATTTT
CDR3 protein: CASSQAAGSSTDTRYF
J gene: TRBJ2-3
V gene: TRBV4-2
D gene: TRBD2
clone size: NA

CDR3 DNA: TGTGCCAGCAGTGAGTACAGGGGGCTGGAGACCCAGTACTTC
CDR3 protein: CASSEYRGLETQYF
J gene: TRBJ2-5
V gene: TRBV25-1
D gene: TRBD1
clone size: many

CDR3 DNA: TGTGCCATCGGGCAGGGGGTTACCTACGAGCAGTACTTC
CDR3 protein: CAIGQGVTYEQYF
J gene: TRBJ2-7
V gene: TRBV10-3
D gene: TRBD1
clone size: few

CDR3 DNA: TGTGCCAGCAGCTCATCCGGGACAGGGGAAAATGAGCAGTTCTTC
CDR3 protein: CASSSSGTGENEQFF
J gene: TRBJ2-1
V gene: TRBV13
D gene: TRBD1
clone size: few

CDR3 DNA: TGTGCCAGCAGCTCGGGTGGTAGTAATCGACGCGAGCAGTACTTC
CDR3 protein: CASSSGGSNRREQYF
J gene: TRBJ2-7
V gene: TRBV6-2/TRBV6-3
D gene: NA
clone size: NA

CDR3 DNA: TGTGCCAGCAGTGAGTTTGCGGGACAGGGTATAGATACGCAGTATTTT
CDR3 protein: CASSEFAGQGIDTQYF
J gene: TRBJ2-3
V gene: TRBV6-1
D gene: TRBD1
clone size: few

CDR3 DNA: TGTGCCAGCAGTGAGGGAGAGTATACGCAGTATTTT
CDR3 protein: CASSEGEYTQYF
J gene: TRBJ2-3
V gene: TRBV6-1
D gene: NA
clone size: NA

CDR3 DNA: TGCGCCAGCAGCCCAGTAGGGGGAGACTATGGCTACACCTTC
CDR3 protein: CASSPVGGDYGYTF
J gene: TRBJ1-2
V gene: TRBV4-3
D gene: NA
clone size: NA

CDR3 DNA: TGCGCCAGCAGCCCACGCTCAAACTCCTACAATGAGCAGTTCTTC
CDR3 protein: CASSPRSNSYNEQFF
J gene: TRBJ2-1
V gene: TRBV5-1
D gene: NA
clone size: once

CDR3 DNA: TGTGCTAGTGGTTTGGGTCAGGCTCAGCAGTTCTTC
CDR3 protein: CASGLGQAQQFF
J gene: TRBJ2-1
V gene: TRBV12-5
D gene: NA
clone size: many

CDR3 DNA: TGTGCCAGCAGCCCCCTGGGAGGAAATCAGCCCCAGCATTTT
CDR3 protein: CASSPLGGNQPQHF
J gene: TRBJ1-5
V gene: TRBV14
D gene: NA
clone size: few

CDR3 DNA: TGTGCCAGCAGCGTGGGCATAGACAGGGTATTCGACGAGCAGTACTTC
CDR3 protein: CASSVGIDRVFDEQYF
J gene: TRBJ2-7
V gene: TRBV9
D gene: TRBD1
clone size: NA

CDR3 DNA: TGCGCCAGCAGCTCCAAGGGAGGACCGCTGAACGAGAACACTGAAGCTTTCTTT
CDR3 protein: CASSSKGGPLNENTEAFF
J gene: TRBJ1-1
V gene: TRBV5-1
D gene: NA
clone size: few

CDR3 DNA: TGTGCCAGCACCCCGGGGAAGGGGGCGATGGCTCAAGAGACCCAGTTCTTC
CDR3 protein: CASTPGKGAMAQETQFF
J gene: TRBJ2-1
V gene: TRBV6-2/TRBV6-3
D gene: TRBD1
clone size: once